This is a list of T cell receptor beta chains from one sample in a study of T cell changes during pregnancy in multiple sclerosis. Sequenced by immunoSEQ multiplex PCR; TCRdb stores in-frame clones only, minus some. The sample records 35,000 or so clones, more than 70% being singletons. Sequenced here: CD4+ T cells from peripheral blood mononuclear cells, sampled in the first trimester of pregnancy. The receptors stem from a female donor with multiple sclerosis, enrolled in a pregnancy study. The CDR3 runs from the conserved cysteine through the conserved F or W. A D gene is named only where the DNA matches it firmly. Clone size is stated in some rows and not others, as once, few, many or a class when expanded.

J gene | V gene | clone size | D gene | CDR3 length | CDR3 DNA | CDR3 protein
TRBJ1-2 | TRBV5-4 | . | . | 13 | TGTGCCAGCAGCTTGAACAGAAACTATGGCTACACCTTC | CASSLNRNYGYTF
TRBJ1-3 | TRBV9 | . | . | 12 | TGTGCCAGCAGCGGAACAGGAAACACCATATATTTT | CASSGTGNTIYF
TRBJ2-7 | TRBV5-5 | . | TRBD1 | 17 | TGTGCCAGCAGCTTACATCCGGGACAGGGGGCGGCCTACGAGCAGTACTTC | CASSLHPGQGAAYEQYF
TRBJ1-5 | TRBV5-1 | once | TRBD1 | 15 | TGCGCCAGCAGCTTGACAGGGGATAGCAATCAGCCCCAGCATTTT | CASSLTGDSNQPQHF
TRBJ1-5 | TRBV6-1 | . | . | 14 | TGTGCCAGCACCGGGGGGAGGGGCAATCAGCCCCAGCATTTT | CASTGGRGNQPQHF
TRBJ2-7 | TRBV6-1 | . | . | 14 | TGTGCCAGCAGTGACGACCGGAGCTCCTACGAGCAGTACTTC | CASSDDRSSYEQYF
TRBJ2-2 | TRBV7-9 | . | . | 15 | TGTGCCAGCAGCTTAGGCCAGACGAACACCGGGGAGCTGTTTTTT | CASSLGQTNTGELFF
TRBJ1-1 | TRBV2 | . | TRBD1 | 15 | TGTGCCAGCAGGAGGACAGGGTTTGAGGGCACTGAAGCTTTCTTT | CASRRTGFEGTEAFF
TRBJ2-7 | TRBV7-9 | . | . | 16 | TGTGCCAGCAGCCCCGGCGCTTGGCAGGGTCCCTACGAGCAGTACTTC | CASSPGAWQGPYEQYF
TRBJ2-2 | TRBV7-3 | . | . | 16 | TGTGCCAGCAGCTACCTCTCGACTCCCCACACCGGGGAGCTGTTTTTT | CASSYLSTPHTGELFF
TRBJ1-4 | TRBV2 | . | . | 14 | TGTGCCAGCAGTTTCCTTTTGAAGGAGGAAAAACTGTTTTTT | CASSFLLKEEKLFF
TRBJ2-1 | TRBV10-1 | . | . | 12 | TGCGCCAGCAGAAGCGCCAGTAATGAGCAGTTCTTC | CASRSASNEQFF
TRBJ1-5 | TRBV5-1 | . | TRBD1 | 15 | TGCGCCAGCAGCTTAGGGACAGGGGACAATCAGCCCCAGCATTTT | CASSLGTGDNQPQHF
TRBJ2-7 | TRBV20-1 | . | TRBD1 | 11 | TGCAGTGCCACAGGGGACTACGAGCAGTACTTC | CSATGDYEQYF
TRBJ1-2 | TRBV7-9 | . | . | 13 | TGTGCCAGCAGCCCAGTTCCTAACTATGGCTACACCTTC | CASSPVPNYGYTF
TRBJ2-6 | TRBV19 | . | . | 14 | TGTGCCAGTGTTGACAGATCTGGGGCCAACGTCCTGACTTTC | CASVDRSGANVLTF
TRBJ2-7 | TRBV14 | . | . | 16 | TGTGCCAGCAGCCAAGATATAGGGACTGTTAGGAACGAGCAGTACTTC | CASSQDIGTVRNEQYF
TRBJ1-3 | TRBV9 | . | TRBD1 | 19 | TGTGCCAGCAGCCCCGAGGGGACAGCCCTTCCCTTATCTGGAAACACCATATATTTT | CASSPEGTALPLSGNTIYF
TRBJ2-3 | TRBV28 | . | TRBD2 | 14 | TGTGCCAGCGGACTAGCGGGAGGCACAGATACGCAGTATTTT | CASGLAGGTDTQYF
TRBJ2-6 | TRBV29-1 | . | TRBD1 | 15 | TGCAGCGCCGGGACAGGAACCTCTGGGGCCAACGTCCTGACTTTC | CSAGTGTSGANVLTF
TRBJ1-1 | TRBV18 | . | TRBD1 | 15 | TGTGCCAGCTCACCAGGACAGGGTGGGAACACTGAAGCTTTCTTT | CASSPGQGGNTEAFF
TRBJ2-7 | TRBV19 | . | . | 15 | TGTGCCAGTAGTCGCGTAGCCCCGCCCGGCTACGAGCAGTACTTC | CASSRVAPPGYEQYF
TRBJ2-6 | TRBV5-1 | . | TRBD1 | 16 | TGCGCCAGCAGCGGGACGACAGGGGACGGGGCCAACGTCCTGACTTTC | CASSGTTGDGANVLTF
TRBJ1-2 | TRBV30 | . | TRBD1 | 12 | TGTGCCTGGAGTTTCTACAGGGGAGGCTACACCTTC | CAWSFYRGGYTF
TRBJ2-3 | TRBV11-2 | . | . | 15 | TGTGCCAGCAGCCGACGGGGGACTAGCACAGATACGCAGTATTTT | CASSRRGTSTDTQYF
TRBJ2-1 | TRBV7-2 | . | TRBD1 | 13 | TGTGCCAGCAGCTTAGGGACAGGGAATGAGCAGTTCTTC | CASSLGTGNEQFF